The entry below gives a single T cell receptor (beta chain) sequence along with its context. Its target is unknown. TCRdb analysed the 5' RACE reads with MiXCR anew, one entry per CDR3 protein. The profile shows 84,000 or so distinct CDR3 sequences, around 25% of them singletons. The sample belongs to a study of CD8 T cells in ankylosing spondylitis. Study-wide results and caveats: Some of the motif variants had earlier been found in reactive arthritis patients' fluid and blood. Disease-linked clones, CD8+, were relatively rare in peripheral blood.

The origin of this receptor is a male donor with ankylosing spondylitis or in good health (not recorded which). Material: blood, either unsorted or a sorted T cell fraction (not recorded which).

The CDR3 DNA reads TGTGCCGCTGGGGGTACGCAGTATTTT. Its protein is CAAGGTQYF. The J gene is TRBJ2-3, the V gene TRBV7-9; D is possibly TRBD1 or TRBD2 (5 bases each). This CDR3 has 9 amino acids. CDR1 SEHNR and CDR2 FQNEAQ come from the germline V gene (reference sequence). Trimming took 11 bases from V and 8 from J, leaving 8 bases between them.